These T cell receptor beta chains were read from a single sample in a study of blood T cells in healthy people across ages. TCRdb itself ran the 5' RACE reads through MiXCR, one entry per CDR3 protein. Here the sample spans approximately 580,000 distinct CDR3 sequences, 20% to 30% being singletons. This sample was shared with a second study, whose subject was T cells of mothers and their children.

The material sequenced was blood. These receptors were obtained from a boy aged 10-17 years in good health. Both conserved end residues are part of each CDR3. A D gene is named only where the DNA matches it firmly. Clone size, where shown, is once, few, many, or a class for clones that have expanded.

V	D	length	J	size	CDR3	DNA
TRBV2	-	13	TRBJ1-5	-	CASTMGGYQPQHF	TGTGCCAGCACCATGGGGGGTTACCAGCCCCAGCATTTT
TRBV16	-	14	TRBJ2-1	-	CASSRVSGNNEQFF	TGTGCCAGCAGCCGGGTTAGCGGTAACAATGAGCAGTTCTTC
TRBV28	TRBD1	16	TRBJ2-7	-	CASSLWGQELSYEQYF	TGTGCCAGCAGTTTATGGGGACAGGAGCTTTCCTACGAGCAGTACTTC
TRBV24-1	TRBD2	15	TRBJ2-7	-	CATSDAGTRDYEQYF	TGTGCCACCAGTGACGCCGGGACTAGAGACTACGAGCAGTACTTC
TRBV7-3	-	13	TRBJ1-1	few	CASSFSQNTEAFF	TGTGCCAGCAGCTTTTCCCAGAACACTGAAGCTTTCTTT
TRBV7-8	TRBD1	15	TRBJ1-2	-	CASSYKQGAGYGYTF	TGTGCCAGCAGCTACAAACAGGGGGCTGGCTATGGCTACACCTTC
TRBV4-3	TRBD2	16	TRBJ2-1	once	CASSQDRGGGRDEQFF	TGCGCCAGCAGCCAAGATCGTGGCGGGGGTAGAGATGAGCAGTTCTTC
TRBV4-3	TRBD2	15	TRBJ2-7	-	CASSQGLAGDYEQYF	TGCGCCAGCAGCCAAGGTCTAGCGGGGGATTACGAGCAGTACTTC
TRBV24-1	TRBD1	14	TRBJ2-7	few	CATSETGGWNEQYF	TGTGCCACCAGTGAGACAGGGGGCTGGAACGAGCAGTACTTC
TRBV29-1	TRBD2	14	TRBJ2-2	-	CSADTLADTGELFF	TGCAGCGCCGACACACTAGCGGACACCGGGGAGCTGTTTTTT
TRBV15	TRBD1	21	TRBJ2-5	-	CATSRPTKTGSPIDEVETQYF	TGTGCCACCAGCAGACCAACTAAGACAGGGTCCCCAATTGATGAGGTGGAGACCCAGTACTTC
TRBV10-3	TRBD2	18	TRBJ2-2	-	CAITESLILAGGPGELFF	TGTGCCATCACCGAGTCCCTCATTTTAGCGGGAGGTCCCGGGGAGCTGTTTTTT
TRBV12-3/TRBV12-4	TRBD1	14	TRBJ2-7	once	CASSYLTGGGEQYF	TGTGCCAGCAGTTACTTAACAGGGGGCGGGGAGCAGTACTTC
TRBV20-1	-	11	TRBJ1-2	-	CSARDSFGYTF	TGCAGTGCTAGAGATTCTTTTGGCTACACCTTC
TRBV7-9	-	16	TRBJ2-6	-	CASSFWPNSGANVLTF	TGTGCCAGCAGCTTTTGGCCGAACTCTGGGGCCAACGTCCTGACTTTC
TRBV5-6	TRBD2	18	TRBJ2-7	-	CASSPRTSGRGFSYEQYF	TGTGCCAGCAGCCCCAGGACTAGCGGGAGGGGGTTCTCCTACGAGCAGTACTTC
TRBV27	-	14	TRBJ2-5	-	CASSLQGRQETQYF	TGTGCCAGCAGTTTACAGGGGCGCCAAGAGACCCAGTACTTC
TRBV20-1	-	12	TRBJ2-1	-	CSAEGSFSEQFF	TGCAGTGCTGAGGGGTCATTTAGTGAGCAGTTCTTC
TRBV19	-	15	TRBJ2-7	-	CASSIVLAETYEQYF	TGTGCCAGTAGTATAGTATTGGCGGAAACCTACGAGCAGTACTTC
TRBV5-6	TRBD2	16	TRBJ2-1	-	CASSFPSGPSYNEQLF	TGTGCCAGCAGCTTTCCTAGCGGGCCTTCCTACAATGAGCAGCTCTTC
TRBV3-1	TRBD2	15	TRBJ2-7	few	CASSQASSGIYEQYF	TGTGCCAGCAGCCAAGCGTCTAGCGGGATCTACGAGCAGTACTTC
TRBV6-2/TRBV6-3	-	12	TRBJ2-7	few	CASSYPGREQYF	TGTGCCAGCAGTTATCCTGGACGCGAGCAGTACTTC
TRBV28	-	13	TRBJ2-1	-	CASRELQDYEQFF	TGTGCCAGTAGAGAACTACAGGACTATGAGCAGTTCTTC
TRBV7-2	-	13	TRBJ2-2	-	CASSKTQAGELFF	TGTGCCAGCAGCAAAACCCAGGCCGGGGAGCTGTTTTTT
TRBV3-1	-	15	TRBJ2-1	-	CASSQLLPLANEQFF	TGTGCCAGCAGCCAACTTCTCCCCCTGGCAAATGAGCAGTTCTTC
TRBV4-2	TRBD2	19	TRBJ2-7	-	CASSQDEGRGLAKPYEQYF	TGTGCCAGCAGCCAAGATGAGGGGCGGGGACTAGCTAAACCCTACGAGCAGTACTTC
TRBV30	-	13	TRBJ1-1	few	CAWRVRGGPEAFF	TGTGCCTGGAGGGTCAGGGGAGGCCCTGAAGCTTTCTTT
TRBV7-2	TRBD1	16	TRBJ2-7	once	CASSLGVTGAGYEQYF	TGTGCCAGCAGCTTAGGTGTGACAGGGGCGGGCTACGAGCAGTACTTC
TRBV7-6	-	17	TRBJ1-1	few	CASSTLPMEQGRTEAFF	TGTGCCAGCAGCACACTACCGATGGAACAGGGTCGGACTGAAGCTTTCTTT
TRBV20-1	TRBD2	20	TRBJ2-2	-	CSAIESPSARLAENTGELFF	TGCAGTGCTATCGAATCCCCAAGCGCCCGGCTAGCGGAAAACACCGGGGAGCTGTTTTTT
TRBV20-1	-	10	TRBJ2-5	-	CSARTETQYF	TGCAGTGCTCGGACAGAGACCCAGTACTTC
TRBV7-9	TRBD2	18	TRBJ2-5	-	CASSDTGLAGGITETQYF	TGTGCCAGCAGCGACACGGGACTAGCGGGGGGAATCACAGAGACCCAGTACTTC
TRBV7-8	TRBD2	16	TRBJ2-7	-	CASSLGPAGGPYEQYF	TGTGCCAGCAGCTTAGGTCCAGCGGGAGGGCCTTACGAGCAGTACTTC
TRBV7-9	TRBD2	17	TRBJ2-1	-	CASSLGGWREYEDEQFF	TGTGCCAGCAGCCTAGGTGGCTGGCGGGAGTATGAGGATGAGCAGTTCTTC
TRBV5-1	TRBD2	18	TRBJ2-1	few	CASSFKPSGFSSYNEQFF	TGCGCCAGCAGCTTTAAACCTAGCGGGTTTAGCTCCTACAATGAGCAGTTCTTC
TRBV20-1	-	14	TRBJ2-1	-	CSAFGLPLHNEQFF	TGCAGTGCTTTTGGACTACCCCTTCACAATGAGCAGTTCTTC
TRBV28	-	16	TRBJ1-3	few	CASSFPAFGGENTIYF	TGTGCCAGCAGTTTCCCCGCATTCGGGGGGGAAAACACCATATATTTT
TRBV20-1	-	17	TRBJ1-1	-	CSARDRRGEGGINEAFF	TGCAGTGCTAGAGATCGACGGGGGGAGGGAGGGATCAATGAAGCTTTCTTT
TRBV20-1	-	10	TRBJ1-2	few	CSASRDGYTF	TGCAGTGCTAGCAGGGATGGCTACACCTTC
TRBV3-1	TRBD2	16	TRBJ2-4	-	CASSDGLAVAKNIQYF	TGTGCCAGCAGCGACGGACTAGCGGTAGCCAAAAACATTCAGTACTTC
TRBV7-9	-	13	TRBJ2-7	few	CASSLAQGHEQYF	TGTGCCAGCAGCTTAGCACAGGGCCACGAGCAGTACTTC
TRBV20-1	TRBD1	16	TRBJ1-1	-	CSASRQGGLWSTEAFF	TGCAGTGCTAGCAGACAGGGGGGACTATGGAGCACTGAAGCTTTCTTT
TRBV28	TRBD1	14	TRBJ2-7	-	CASSRGQGAYEQYF	TGTGCCAGCAGCCGGGGACAGGGGGCGTACGAGCAGTACTTC
TRBV28	-	13	TRBJ2-5	many	CASRVVGGETQYF	TGTGCCAGCAGGGTCGTCGGGGGAGAGACCCAGTACTTC
TRBV9	TRBD1	13	TRBJ1-2	-	CASDRGGGYGYTF	TGTGCCAGCGACAGGGGAGGTGGCTATGGCTACACCTTC
TRBV5-6	TRBD2	17	TRBJ2-2	few	CASSWPLAGPNTGELFF	TGTGCCAGCAGCTGGCCCCTAGCGGGGCCGAACACCGGGGAGCTGTTTTTT
TRBV24-1	-	12	TRBJ2-5	few	CATSDSPGSQYF	TGTGCCACCAGTGATTCGCCGGGATCCCAGTACTTC
TRBV27	TRBD1	15	TRBJ2-1	-	CASSRRAGGRNEQFF	TGTGCCAGCAGTCGCCGGGCAGGGGGAAGGAATGAGCAGTTCTTC
TRBV20-1	TRBD1	15	TRBJ2-7	-	CSARDMTGRGYEQYF	TGCAGTGCTAGGGACATGACAGGGCGAGGGTACGAGCAGTACTTC
TRBV7-3	-	13	TRBJ1-2	many	CASSRTSGYGYTF	TGTGCCAGCAGCCGGACCTCAGGCTATGGCTACACCTTC
TRBV10-2	TRBD1	14	TRBJ2-3	-	CAVLGKGGVDTQYF	TGCGCCGTCCTCGGCAAAGGGGGCGTAGATACGCAGTATTTT
TRBV14	TRBD1	11	TRBJ1-1	few	CAPDRGDEAFF	TGTGCTCCGGACAGGGGGGATGAAGCTTTCTTT
TRBV28	-	15	TRBJ1-1	-	CASSPPGRRNTEAFF	TGTGCCAGCAGTCCCCCAGGTCGGCGGAACACTGAAGCTTTCTTT
TRBV4-2	-	13	TRBJ2-5	-	CASSQQTGETQYF	TGTGCCAGCAGCCAGCAGACAGGAGAGACCCAGTACTTC
TRBV7-9	-	15	TRBJ2-5	-	CASSFASRSQETQYF	TGTGCCAGCAGCTTCGCGTCGAGGTCCCAAGAGACCCAGTACTTC
TRBV4-3	-	14	TRBJ2-1	-	CASSRRISYNEQFF	TGCGCCAGCAGCCGTCGGATCAGCTACAATGAGCAGTTCTTC
TRBV24-1	TRBD2	16	TRBJ2-1	few	CATSEAGTGRGNEQFF	TGTGCCACCAGTGAAGCCGGGACTGGGAGGGGCAATGAGCAGTTCTTC
TRBV28	-	11	TRBJ2-4	few	CASSGRTIQYF	TGTGCCAGCAGTGGGCGGACAATTCAGTACTTC
TRBV5-1	TRBD1	15	TRBJ2-7	-	CASTTGQQGAYEQYF	TGCGCCAGCACTACAGGGCAACAGGGGGCCTACGAGCAGTACTTC